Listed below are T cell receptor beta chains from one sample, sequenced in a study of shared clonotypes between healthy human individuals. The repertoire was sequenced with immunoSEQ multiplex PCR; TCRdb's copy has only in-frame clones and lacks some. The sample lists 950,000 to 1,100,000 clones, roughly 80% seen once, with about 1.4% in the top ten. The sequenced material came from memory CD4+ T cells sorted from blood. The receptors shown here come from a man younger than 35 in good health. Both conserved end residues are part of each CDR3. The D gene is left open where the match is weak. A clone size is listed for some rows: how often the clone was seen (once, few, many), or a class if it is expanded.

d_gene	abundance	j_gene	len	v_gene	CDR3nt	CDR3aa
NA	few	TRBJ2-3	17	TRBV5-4	TGTGCCAGCAGCTTGGGGGCCAGGCCCGATTACACAGATACGCAGTATTTT	CASSLGARPDYTDTQYF
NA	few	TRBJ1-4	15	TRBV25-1	TGTGCCAGCAGTGCGCTGTCCTGGGGTAATGAAAAACTGTTTTTT	CASSALSWGNEKLFF
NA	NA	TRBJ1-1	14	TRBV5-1	TGCGCCAGCAGCTTAGCAGCGATGAACACTGAAGCTTTCTTT	CASSLAAMNTEAFF
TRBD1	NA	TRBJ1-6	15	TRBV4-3	TGCGCCAGCAGCCTCCTGGACAGGGATGGTTCACCCCTCCACTTT	CASSLLDRDGSPLHF
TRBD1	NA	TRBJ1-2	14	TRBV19	TGTGCCAGTAGTTGGGACAGAACCAGCCGTGGCTACACCTTC	CASSWDRTSRGYTF
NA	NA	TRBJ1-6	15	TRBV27	TGTGCCAGCAGTTTATGGGCTGGACGGCCCCCCACCCTCCACTTT	CASSLWAGRPPTLHF
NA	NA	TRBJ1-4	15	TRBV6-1	TGTGCCAGCAGTGAATTATCGGGGAGGGGGGGAAGACTGTTTTTT	CASSELSGRGGRLFF
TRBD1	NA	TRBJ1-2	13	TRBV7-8	TGTGCCAGCAGCTCGGACAGGGGGTATGGCTACACCTTC	CASSSDRGYGYTF
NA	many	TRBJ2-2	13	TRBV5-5	TGTGCCAGCAGCGCCCGGGAGACCGGGGAGCTGTTTTTT	CASSARETGELFF
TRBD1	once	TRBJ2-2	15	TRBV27	TGTGCCAGCAGGGAAGGGACAGGGACTCCCGGGGAGCTGTTTTTT	CASREGTGTPGELFF
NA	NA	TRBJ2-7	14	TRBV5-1	TGCGCCAGCAGCTTGGACTGGACCCCCTACGAGCAGTACTTC	CASSLDWTPYEQYF
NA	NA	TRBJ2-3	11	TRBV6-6	TGTGCCAGCAGTTACGAGTATACGCAGTATTTT	CASSYEYTQYF
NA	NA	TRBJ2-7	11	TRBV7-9	TGTGCCAGCAGCGTGGGGCTCGAGCAGTACTTC	CASSVGLEQYF
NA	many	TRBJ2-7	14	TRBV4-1	TGCGCCAGCAGCCAAGGACGGAACTCCTACGAGCAGTACTTC	CASSQGRNSYEQYF
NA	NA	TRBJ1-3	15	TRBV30	TGTGCCTGGAACGGTCTGGGGTACTCTGGAAACACCATATATTTT	CAWNGLGYSGNTIYF
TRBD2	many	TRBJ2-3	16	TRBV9	TGTGCCAGCAGCGGAGGACTAGCGGGGGTAACAGATACGCAGTATTTT	CASSGGLAGVTDTQYF
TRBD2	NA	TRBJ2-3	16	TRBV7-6	TGTGCCAGCAGCCCAGGGCCTAGCGGGGCTGGTGATACGCAGTATTTT	CASSPGPSGAGDTQYF
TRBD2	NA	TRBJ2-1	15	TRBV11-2	TGTGCCAGCAGGTTTAGCGGGGGGGCCGGCAATGAGCAGTTCTTC	CASRFSGGAGNEQFF
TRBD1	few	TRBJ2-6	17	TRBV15	TGTGCCACCAGCAGAGAACAGGGGGCTACCGGGGCCAACGTCCTGACTTTC	CATSREQGATGANVLTF
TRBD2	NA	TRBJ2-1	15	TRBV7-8	TGTGCCAGCAGCTCTCGAAGCGGGACCTGGAATGAGCAGTTCTTC	CASSSRSGTWNEQFF
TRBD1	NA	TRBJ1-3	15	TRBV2	TGTGCCAGCAGGAGAGACAGGGGCGAGAGAAACACCATATATTTT	CASRRDRGERNTIYF
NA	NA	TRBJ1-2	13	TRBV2	TGTGCCAGCAGTGGAAACCTTAACTATGGCTACACCTTC	CASSGNLNYGYTF
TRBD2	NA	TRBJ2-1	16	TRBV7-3	TGTGCCAGCAGCTTGCTCGGGGGGAGCTCCTACAATGAGCAGTTCTTC	CASSLLGGSSYNEQFF
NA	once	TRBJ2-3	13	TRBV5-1	TGCGCCAGCAGCTTAGGGTCGGAGGCCTCAACGTATTTT	CASSLGSEASTYF
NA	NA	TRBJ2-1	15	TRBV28	NA	CASSFAQGSGRSGFF
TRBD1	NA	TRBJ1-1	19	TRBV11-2	TGTGCCAGCAGCTTATTTGCTGGGGGGGACAGGAAAAAGAACACTGAAGCTTTCTTT	CASSLFAGGDRKKNTEAFF
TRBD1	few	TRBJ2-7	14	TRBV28	TGTGCCAGCAGTAAGGGACAGGGTGGGTCCGAGCAGTACTTC	CASSKGQGGSEQYF
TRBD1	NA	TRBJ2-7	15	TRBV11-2	TGTGCCAGCAGAACCGGGACAGGGAGCTCCTACGAGCAGTACTTC	CASRTGTGSSYEQYF
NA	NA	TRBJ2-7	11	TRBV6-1	TGTGCCAGCAGTGAAGCGCGGGAGCAGTACTTC	CASSEAREQYF
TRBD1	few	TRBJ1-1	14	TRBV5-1	TGCGCCAGCAGCCAGGGACAGAGCAACACTGAAGCTTTCTTT	CASSQGQSNTEAFF
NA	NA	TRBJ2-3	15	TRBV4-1	TGCGCCAGCAGCCAAGACAAAGGGGGGGCAGATACGCAGTATTTT	CASSQDKGGADTQYF
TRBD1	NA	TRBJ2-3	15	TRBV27	TGTGCCAGCCGAAACCGGGACAGCAGCACAGATACGCAGTATTTT	CASRNRDSSTDTQYF
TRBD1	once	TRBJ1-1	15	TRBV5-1	TGCGCCAGCAGCTCTACAGGGGGCCTGTACACTGAAGCTTTCTTT	CASSSTGGLYTEAFF
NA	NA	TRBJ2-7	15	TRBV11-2	TGTGCCAGCAGCTCAGGACTCCCTGGGCCCTACGAGCAGTACTTC	CASSSGLPGPYEQYF
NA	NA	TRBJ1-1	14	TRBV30	TGTGCCTGGGTCCCCGTTGGTTCGAACACTGAAGCTTTCTTT	CAWVPVGSNTEAFF
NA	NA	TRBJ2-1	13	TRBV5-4	TGTGCCAGCAGCCGAGGTACAGTCAATGAGCAGTTCTTC	CASSRGTVNEQFF
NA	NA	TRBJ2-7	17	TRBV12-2	TGTGCAAGTCGCTTAGCGGATCAGGGACTAGAATCCAACGAGCAGTACTTC	CASRLADQGLESNEQYF
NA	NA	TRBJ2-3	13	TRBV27	TGTGCCAGCATTAACAGGGACACAGATACGCAGTATTTT	CASINRDTDTQYF
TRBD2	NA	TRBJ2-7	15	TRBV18	TGTGCCAGCTCACCTATGGCGGGAGGGCCTCACGAGCAGTACTTC	CASSPMAGGPHEQYF
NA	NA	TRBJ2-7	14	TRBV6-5	TGTGCCAGCAGTCCCGGCAGACTACCCTACGAGCAGTACTTC	CASSPGRLPYEQYF
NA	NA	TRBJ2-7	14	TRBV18	TGTGCCAGCTCCCGAGTGGGGCAGAACTACGAGCAGTACTTC	CASSRVGQNYEQYF
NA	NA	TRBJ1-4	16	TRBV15	TGTGCCACCAGCAGAGAACCTGGGAAGAGCCATGAAAAACTGTTTTTT	CATSREPGKSHEKLFF
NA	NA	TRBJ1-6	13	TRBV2	TGTGCCAGCATCCGGGACACAAATTCACCCCTCCACTTT	CASIRDTNSPLHF
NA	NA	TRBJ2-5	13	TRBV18	TGTGCCAGCTCACCCCCCTCCCAAGAGACCCAGTACTTC	CASSPPSQETQYF
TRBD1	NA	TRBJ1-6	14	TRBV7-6	TGTGCCAGCAGCTTAGGACAGGGACATTCACCCCTCCACTTT	CASSLGQGHSPLHF
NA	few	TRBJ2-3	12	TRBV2	TGTGCCAGCAGTGAAATCGAGGATACGCAGTATTTT	CASSEIEDTQYF
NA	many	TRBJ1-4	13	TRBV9	TGTGCCAGCAACGAGGCCCCTAATGAAAAACTGTTTTTT	CASNEAPNEKLFF
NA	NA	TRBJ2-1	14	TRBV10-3	TGTGCCATCAGTGAGGGTCGCGGGAACAATGAGCAGTTCTTC	CAISEGRGNNEQFF
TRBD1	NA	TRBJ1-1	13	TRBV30	TGTGCCTGGAGTAAAGACAGGGAGACTGAAGCTTTCTTT	CAWSKDRETEAFF
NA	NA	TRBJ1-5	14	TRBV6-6	TGTGCCAGCAGTTATGGATATAGCAATCAGCCCCAGCATTTT	CASSYGYSNQPQHF
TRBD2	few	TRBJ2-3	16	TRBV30	TGTGCCTGGAGTGCAGGACTAGCGGGGGGCACAGATACGCAGTATTTT	CAWSAGLAGGTDTQYF
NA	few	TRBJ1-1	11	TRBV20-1	TGCAGTGCTAGGGAGGAGTTCGAAGCTTTCTTT	CSAREEFEAFF
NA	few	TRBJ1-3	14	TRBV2	TGTGCCAGCAGTCTATGGGGCTCCGGAAACACCATATATTTT	CASSLWGSGNTIYF
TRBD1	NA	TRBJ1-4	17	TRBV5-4	TGTGCCAGCAGCATAGATACAGGGGGCAGGTCTAGGGAAAAACTGTTTTTT	CASSIDTGGRSREKLFF
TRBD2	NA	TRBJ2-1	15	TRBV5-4	TGTGCCAGCAGCCCTGGACTAGCTTCAAACAATGAGCAGTTCTTC	CASSPGLASNNEQFF
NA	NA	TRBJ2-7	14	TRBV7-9	TGTGCCAGCAGCTTCGGTACGGCTGCCTACGAGCAGTACTTC	CASSFGTAAYEQYF
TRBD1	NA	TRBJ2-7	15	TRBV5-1	TGCGCCAGCAGCTTGGAGGGGACAGACAACTACGAGCAGTACTTC	CASSLEGTDNYEQYF